This T cell receptor (beta chain) came from a study of cytomegalovirus exposure and HLA in healthy donors. For this clone: The antigen is not known.

Some clones are missing from TCRdb's copy, which holds only in-frame ones; the method was immunoSEQ multiplex PCR. Counted here are some 220,000 clones, around nine tenths occurring once; the ten biggest clones make up approximately 1%. General study points: Clusters of TCRs from the first cohort tended to co-occur in the approximately 120 validation repertoires (as a later analysis found). Under in vitro conditions, three CMV-associated chains were confirmed as specific for CMV antigens. Some public TCRs appeared in many individuals, while most sequences were rare.

The germline V gene encodes CDR1 MNHNS and CDR2 SASEGT. The CDR3 totals 11 residues. V shed 6 bases and J 16 bases; nucleotides not matched to a gene: 5. What was sequenced was PBMCs. The TCR comes from a woman between 18 and 29 years old in good health and CMV-seronegative. The chain uses TRBV6-1 and TRBJ2-6; 8 bases fit TRBD1. Written as DNA, the CDR3 is TGTGCCAGCAGGCGGACAGGGAAACTGACTTTC. Protein product: CASRRTGKLTF.